The TCR beta chain under discussion was sequenced for a study of radiotherapy plus CTLA-4 blockade in lung cancer (dated by TCRdb to 2017 to 2018). For the study in its entirety: Objective responses occurred in roughly 19% of enrolled patients, and just over 30% achieved disease control.

Broad study findings and their caveats: Increased serum interferon-beta after radiation, together with early dynamic changes in blood T cell clones, were reported to be the strongest predictors of response. After treatment with radiotherapy and ipilimumab, TCR clones that originated in tumors expanded in peripheral blood.

In this study, focal radiation therapy paired with CTLA-4 blockade (ipilimumab) was tested in patients who had chemo-refractory metastatic non-small-cell lung cancer. Reading from cysteine to phenylalanine, the CDR3 counts 13 amino acids. Only the CDR3 portion is preserved as DNA: 39 bases, with reading frame beginning at the first base. From a lookup of the germline V gene, CDR1 and CDR2 are MDHEN and SYDVKM. V loses 7 bases of germline sequence and J loses 7 bases, and the interval between the two ends is 16 bases. As concerns this clone: The specificity of this receptor is unknown. Base qualities are missing; no much larger clone stands one base away.

Receptor libraries were prepared by the immunoSEQ multiplex PCR assay. This is the immuneACCESS table as TCRdb keeps it, with only in-frame sequences that have V and J called. A part of the clones is gone; compared with another copy, unresolved V genes explain less than half, and the rest is unexplained. The table for this sample lists 60,000 to 65,000 clones; 77% of them were counted only once. The top ten hold approximately 4% of the sample. The source is a human donor with non-small cell lung cancer who had a complete response to radiotherapy plus ipilimumab. The material sequenced was peripheral blood, taken from a patient treated with radiotherapy plus ipilimumab. This sequence uses TRBV28 and TRBJ1-2; a tentative D call is TRBD1 (5 bases match). CDR3 reads: CASTLQDTGGYTF. The nucleotide sequence is given as TGTGCCAGCACCCTTCAGGACACTGGTGGCTACACCTTC.